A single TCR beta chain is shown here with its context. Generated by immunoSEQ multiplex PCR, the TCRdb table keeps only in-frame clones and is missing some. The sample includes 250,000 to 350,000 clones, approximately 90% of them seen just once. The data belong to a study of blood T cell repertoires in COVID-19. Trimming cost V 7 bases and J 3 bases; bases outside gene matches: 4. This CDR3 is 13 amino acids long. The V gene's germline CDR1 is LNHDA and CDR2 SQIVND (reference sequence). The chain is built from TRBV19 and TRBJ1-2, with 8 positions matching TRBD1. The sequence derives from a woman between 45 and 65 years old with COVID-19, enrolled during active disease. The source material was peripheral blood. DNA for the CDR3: TGTGCCAGTATTCGGACAGGGCACTATGGCTACACCTTC. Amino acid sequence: CASIRTGHYGYTF.